This paragraph reports one TCR beta chain. Which antigen it targets is not known. The input lacks base qualities; no much larger clone sits a single base away. The sample comes from a study of T cells in Graves' hyperthyroidism and ophthalmopathy (dated by TCRdb to 2018 to 2020). Regarding the complete study: Peripheral blood samples were taken at initial diagnosis, before any treatment was given. The roughly 94 discovery patients were randomly divided into training and test sets at a 7:3 ratio. The study also compared thyroid tissue and blood T-cell repertoires from more than five Graves' hyperthyroidism patients. Once sampling was done, hyperthyroidism patients were given methimazole at a starting dose of 30 mg daily, whereas ophthalmopathy patients were given high-dose intravenous methylprednisolone. To identify distinguishing TCR V-J signatures, a discovery cohort of about 100 patients was used, comprising 43 with Graves' ophthalmopathy and 57 with stable Graves' hyperthyroidism. Prospective prediction of ophthalmopathy was tested in an independent validation cohort of fewer than 20 hyperthyroidism patients and 17 patients who later progressed to ophthalmopathy. According to the paper, TCR Vbeta CDR3 sequencing was carried out on about 140 peripheral blood samples, which came from 40 to 45 ophthalmopathy, approximately 72 hyperthyroidism and around 17 progressor patients. General findings and caveats noted by the study authors: In validation, the model predicted progression to ophthalmopathy a median of around six months before onset, with about 71% sensitivity and 72.22% specificity. Most expanded thyroid clonotypes (frequency above 0.001) were also detected in blood, a finding suggesting that blood repertoires may reflect thyroid immune responses. In cross-validation, a model built on a 13 V-J signature told ophthalmopathy apart from stable hyperthyroidism with approximately 90% sensitivity and 81% to 82% specificity, and in testing the same model reached 80%/75%. Sample size was not statistically predetermined, and blinding of investigators to group allocation was not performed.

Stable Graves' hyperthyroidism was defined as the absence of progression to ophthalmopathy over 18 months of follow-up. Hyperthyroidism patients were newly diagnosed, with disease duration under 2 months, and aged 18 to 65 years. Any patient with an uncontrolled infection, another autoimmune disease, pregnancy or lactation was excluded. Clinical symptoms, serum thyroxine and TRAb, thyroid ultrasound, and orbital computed tomography formed the basis for the diagnoses. Ficoll-Paque density gradient centrifugation was used to isolate PBMCs from approximately 11 ml of fresh peripheral blood. Trizol reagent was used to extract total RNA, and RNA quality was then checked on an Agilent 2100 Bioanalyzer. The TCR beta CDR3 regions were amplified from RNA transcripts. The first round of RT-PCR for the TCR CDR3 was performed with the HTBI primer set and the Qiagen OneStep RT-PCR kit. Libraries were constructed in a second round of multiplex PCR, after which size selection and purification were performed. Paired-end sequencing of the libraries was performed with 100 bp reads on an Illumina HiSeq2000. The authors processed their data as follows. SOAPnuke was used to process the raw data, with reads discarded if the reads contained adapters or uncalled bases, had a mean Phred below 15, or lacked an exact constant-primer or identifier match. High-quality paired reads were merged using COPE v1.2.5, and each unique nucleotide sequence was defined as a clonotype. MiTCR v1.1 was used to align clonotypes to the IMGT TRBV, TRBD and TRBJ reference segments. Only V-J combinations with frequency above 0.0001, covering 99% to 99.2% of repertoires, were analysed. A TCS score was defined as the ratio between F50 (clonal expansion) and ExV (chaos), using BLOSUM62-based TCRdist between CDR3 peptides within each V-J. Welch's t-statistics and random forest reduced 500 to 650 V-J features to about 12, which were used in a naive Bayes classifier (R e1071). In TCRdb, the public reads were trimmed at Q25 with fastp and aligned with MiXCR, with productive beta chains retained. Duplicate CDR3 protein sequences are folded into a single record with the most common DNA and genes. The authors' filters were not applied to this entry. A total of hundreds of thousands of distinct CDR3 sequences appear in this sample, approximately 14% of them only once. The ten top clones hold around 23% of the sample.

The CDR3 runs 15 amino acids, cysteine and phenylalanine included. Kept here is only the CDR3 DNA, which spans 45 bases and is read in frame from base 1. Trimming takes 2 bases off V and 4 bases off J; junction bases not matched to a gene: 6. Reading the germline V gene (reference sequence) gives CDR1 LGHDT and CDR2 YNNKEL. Specimen: blood. This TCR derives from a young woman with Graves' hyperthyroidism. The chain is encoded by TRBV3-1 joined to TRBJ2-7, and TRBD1 aligns with 9 junction nucleotides. The nucleotide sequence is given as TGTGCCAGCAGCCAACCGGGACAGGGACGTTACGAGCAGTACTTC. Its protein reads: CASSQPGQGRYEQYF.